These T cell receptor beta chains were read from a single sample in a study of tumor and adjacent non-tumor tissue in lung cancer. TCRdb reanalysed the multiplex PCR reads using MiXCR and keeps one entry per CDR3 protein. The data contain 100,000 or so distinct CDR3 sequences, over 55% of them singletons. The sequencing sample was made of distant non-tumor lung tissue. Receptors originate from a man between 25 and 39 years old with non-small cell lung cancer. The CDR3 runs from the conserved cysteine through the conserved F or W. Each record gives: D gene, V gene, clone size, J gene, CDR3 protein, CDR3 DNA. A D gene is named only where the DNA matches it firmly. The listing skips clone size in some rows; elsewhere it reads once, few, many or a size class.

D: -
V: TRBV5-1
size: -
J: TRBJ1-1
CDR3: CASPPHPGKVTEAFF
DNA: TGTGCCAGCCCTCCCCATCCGGGGAAGGTCACTGAAGCTTTCTTT

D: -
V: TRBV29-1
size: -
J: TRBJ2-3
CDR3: CGVEADTQYF
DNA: TGCGGCGTAGAAGCAGATACGCAGTATTTT

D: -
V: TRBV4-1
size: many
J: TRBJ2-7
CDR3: CASSQDDYEQYF
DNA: TGCGCCAGCAGCCAAGATGACTACGAGCAGTACTTC

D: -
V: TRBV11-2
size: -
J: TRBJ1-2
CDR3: CASSFSGSYTF
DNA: TGTGCCAGCAGCTTCTCGGGGAGCTACACCTTC

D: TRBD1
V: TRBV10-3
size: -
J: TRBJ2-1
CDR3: CAISQKTGRNEQFF
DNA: TGTGCCATCAGTCAGAAGACAGGGCGCAATGAGCAGTTCTTC

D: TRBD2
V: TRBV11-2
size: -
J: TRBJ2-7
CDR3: CASTAGGSDEQYF
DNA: TGTGCGAGCACCGCGGGCGGGAGTGACGAGCAGTACTTC

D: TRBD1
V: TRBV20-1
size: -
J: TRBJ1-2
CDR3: CSAPKPGGRDYAF
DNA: TGCAGTGCTCCCAAGCCAGGGGGGAGGGACTACGCCTTC

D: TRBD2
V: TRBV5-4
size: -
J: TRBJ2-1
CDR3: CASSELAGGPSYDERFF
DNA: TGTGCCAGCAGCGAACTAGCGGGGGGGCCGTCCTACGATGAGCGGTTCTTC

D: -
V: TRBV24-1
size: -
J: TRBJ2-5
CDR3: CTTSPGEAGTSETQYF
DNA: TGTACCACCAGTCCTGGTGAGGCGGGGACTTCGGAGACCCAGTACTTC

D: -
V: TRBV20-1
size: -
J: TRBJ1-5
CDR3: CSSTGDGSNQPQHF
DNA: TGCAGTTCAACCGGGGACGGTAGTAATCAGCCCCAGCATTTT

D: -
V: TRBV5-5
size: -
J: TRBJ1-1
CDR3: CASSLGGSELTEALF
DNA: TGTGCCAGCAGTCTGGGAGGATCTGAACTCACTGAAGCTTTATTT

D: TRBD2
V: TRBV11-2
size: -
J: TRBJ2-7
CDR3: CSSRPAGTYEQYF
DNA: TGTTCCAGTAGGCCAGCGGGGACCTACGAGCAGTACTTC

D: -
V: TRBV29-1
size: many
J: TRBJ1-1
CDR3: CSVEDLNRDRSAFF
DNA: TGCAGCGTTGAAGATTTGAATAGGGATAGATCGGCTTTCTTT

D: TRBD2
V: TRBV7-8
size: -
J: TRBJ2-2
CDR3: CANSLAGGPTGELFF
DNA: TGTGCCAACAGCTTAGCGGGGGGGCCTACCGGGGAGCTGTTTTTT

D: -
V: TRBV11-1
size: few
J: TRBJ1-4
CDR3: CASAVVSGEKLFF
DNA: TGTGCCAGTGCCGTAGTGTCCGGTGAAAAACTGTTTTTT

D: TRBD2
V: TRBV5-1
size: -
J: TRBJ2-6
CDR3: CGSSLGGSGANVLTF
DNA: TGCGGCAGCAGCTTGGGGGGGTCTGGGGCCAACGTCCTGACTTTC

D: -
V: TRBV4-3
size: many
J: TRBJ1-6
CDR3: CASSQEYRGRISYNSPLHF
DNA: TGCGCCAGCAGCCAAGAATATCGAGGGAGGATTTCCTATAATTCACCCCTCCACTTT

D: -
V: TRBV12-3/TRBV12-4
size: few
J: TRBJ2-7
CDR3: CASSFGTYVQYF
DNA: TGTGCCAGCAGTTTTGGGACCTACGTGCAGTACTTC

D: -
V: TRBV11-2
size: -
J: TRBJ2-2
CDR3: CASNLEPVGETGELFF
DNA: TGTGCCAGCAACTTAGAACCAGTGGGAGAAACCGGGGAGCTGTTTTTT

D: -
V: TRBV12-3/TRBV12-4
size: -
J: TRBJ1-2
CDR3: CASTPTASYGYTF
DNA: TGTGCCAGCACCCCGACAGCGAGTTATGGCTACACCTTC

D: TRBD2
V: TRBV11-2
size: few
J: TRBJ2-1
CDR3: CASRLAGRSYNEQFF
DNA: TGTGCCAGCAGACTAGCGGGGCGTTCCTACAATGAGCAGTTCTTC

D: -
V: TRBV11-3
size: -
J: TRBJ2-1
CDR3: CAGSLGDRYNEQFF
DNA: TGTGCCGGTAGCTTAGGAGACAGGTACAATGAGCAGTTCTTC

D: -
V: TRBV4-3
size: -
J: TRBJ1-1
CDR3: CASSLIIRSPTEAFF
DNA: TGCGCCAGCAGCCTCATTATACGGTCGCCCACTGAAGCTTTCTTT

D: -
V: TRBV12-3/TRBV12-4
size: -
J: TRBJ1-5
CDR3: CASSFDGYQPQHF
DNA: TGTGCCAGTAGTTTCGACGGTTATCAGCCCCAGCATTTT

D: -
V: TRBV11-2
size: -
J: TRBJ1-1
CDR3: CASSLDQGLEAFF
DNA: TGTGCCAGCAGCTTAGATCAGGGGTTGGAAGCTTTCTTT

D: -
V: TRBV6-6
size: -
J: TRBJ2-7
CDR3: CVSSYPPSGTYEQYF
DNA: TGTGTCAGCAGTTACCCCCCGTCAGGGACCTACGAGCAGTACTTC

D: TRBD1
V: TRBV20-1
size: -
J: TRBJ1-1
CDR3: CNACDRGGKTEAFF
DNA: TGCAATGCTTGTGACAGGGGGGGAAAGACTGAAGCTTTCTTT

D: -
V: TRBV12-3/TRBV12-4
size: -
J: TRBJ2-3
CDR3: CTSSSDRDTQYF
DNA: TGCACCAGCAGTTCCGACAGAGATACGCAGTATTTT

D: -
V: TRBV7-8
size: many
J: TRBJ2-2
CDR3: CASSFRIGANTGELFF
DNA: TGTGCCAGCAGCTTTAGAATAGGGGCGAACACCGGGGAGCTGTTTTTT

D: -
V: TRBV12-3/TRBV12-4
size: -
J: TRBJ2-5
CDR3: CASSLGWIHESQYF
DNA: TGTGCCAGCAGTCTGGGATGGATCCACGAGAGCCAGTACTTC

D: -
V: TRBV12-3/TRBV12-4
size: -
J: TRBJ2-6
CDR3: CANSSRGVLTF
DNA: TGTGCAAACAGTTCGCGTGGCGTCCTGACTTTC

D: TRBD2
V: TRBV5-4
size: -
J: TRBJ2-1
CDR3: CASSPGESSGGVDEQFF
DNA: TGTGCCAGCAGCCCTGGCGAGTCTAGCGGGGGAGTCGATGAGCAGTTCTTC

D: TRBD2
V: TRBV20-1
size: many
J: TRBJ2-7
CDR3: CSAGLAGSYEQYF
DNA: TGCAGTGCCGGGCTAGCGGGCTCCTACGAGCAGTACTTC

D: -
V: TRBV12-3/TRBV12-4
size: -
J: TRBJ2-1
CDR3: CASSFSGGSCNEQFF
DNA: TGTGCCAGCAGCTTCTCGGGGGGCTCCTGCAATGAGCAGTTCTTC

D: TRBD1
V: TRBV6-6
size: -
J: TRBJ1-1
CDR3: CARSFRGQDTEAFF
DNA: TGTGCCAGGAGTTTCAGGGGGCAGGACACTGAAGCTTTCTTT

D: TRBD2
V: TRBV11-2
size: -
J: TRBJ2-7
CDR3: CAGNSLGGREGKQYF
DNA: TGTGCCGGCAACTCCCTGGGCGGGAGAGAGGGCAAGCAGTACTTC

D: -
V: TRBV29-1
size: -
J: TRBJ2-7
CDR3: CSVDDPFSYEQHF
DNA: TGCAGCGTTGACGATCCTTTCTCCTACGAGCAGCACTTC

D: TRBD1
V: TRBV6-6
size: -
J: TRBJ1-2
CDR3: CASSDDRGHDYTF
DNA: TGTGCCAGTAGTGACGACAGGGGGCATGACTACACCTTC

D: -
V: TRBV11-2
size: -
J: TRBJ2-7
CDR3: CASSLAGYEQYF
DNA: TGTGCCAGCAGCTTAGCGGGCTACGAGCAGTACTTC

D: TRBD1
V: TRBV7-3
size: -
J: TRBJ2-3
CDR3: CASSSGVTGGTDTQYF
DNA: TGTGCCAGCAGCTCTGGTGTCACAGGGGGCACAGATACGCAGTATTTT

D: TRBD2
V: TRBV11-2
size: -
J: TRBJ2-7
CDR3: CASSLGHSGLGYAEQYF
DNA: TGTGCCAGCAGCTTAGGACACTCCGGACTAGGTTATGCCGAACAGTACTTC

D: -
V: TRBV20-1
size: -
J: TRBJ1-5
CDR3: CSASRVSAKQPQHF
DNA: TGCAGTGCTAGTCGCGTGAGTGCCAAACAGCCCCAGCATTTT

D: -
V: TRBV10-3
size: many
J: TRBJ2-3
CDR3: CAISLGEDLGTDTQYF
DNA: TGTGCCATCAGCCTGGGGGAGGACTTAGGCACAGATACGCAGTATTTT

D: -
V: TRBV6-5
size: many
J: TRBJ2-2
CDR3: CASSYSHHGELFF
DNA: TGTGCCAGCAGTTACTCTCATCACGGGGAGCTGTTTTTT

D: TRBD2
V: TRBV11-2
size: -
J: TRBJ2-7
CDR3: CASSYLAGGFGEQYF
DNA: TGTGCCAGCAGCTACCTAGCGGGAGGTTTTGGCGAGCAGTACTTC

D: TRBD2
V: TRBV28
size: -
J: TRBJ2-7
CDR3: CASSLPGLGNYEQYF
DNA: TGTGCCAGCAGTTTACCGGGACTAGGAAACTACGAGCAGTACTTC

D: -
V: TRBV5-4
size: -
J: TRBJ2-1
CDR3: CASSSTRESYNEQFF
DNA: TGTGCCAGCAGTTCGACCCGCGAGTCCTACAATGAGCAGTTCTTC

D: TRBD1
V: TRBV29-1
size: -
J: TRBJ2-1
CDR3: CSVDGTGDNGQFF
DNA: TGCAGTGTCGATGGGACAGGGGACAATGGGCAGTTCTTC

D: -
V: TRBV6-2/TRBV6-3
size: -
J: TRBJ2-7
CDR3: CASRLPGQPAYEQYF
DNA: TGTGCCAGCAGACTGCCGGGACAACCAGCCTATGAGCAGTACTTT

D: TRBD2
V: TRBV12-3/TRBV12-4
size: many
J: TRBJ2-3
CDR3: CASSGRLATDTQYF
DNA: TGTGCCAGCAGTGGGAGACTAGCGACAGATACGCAGTATTTT

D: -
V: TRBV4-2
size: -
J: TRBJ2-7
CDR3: CVSSQDLTDSYEQYF
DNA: TGTGTCAGCAGCCAAGATCTAACCGACTCCTACGAGCAATACTTC

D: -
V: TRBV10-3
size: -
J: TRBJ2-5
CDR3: CAISEGWDHQETQYF
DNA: TGTGCCATCAGTGAGGGGTGGGACCACCAAGAGACCCAATACTTC

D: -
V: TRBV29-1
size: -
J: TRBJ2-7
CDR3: CSLRREQDYEQYF
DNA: TGCAGCCTCCGTAGGGAACAGGACTATGAGCAGTACTTC

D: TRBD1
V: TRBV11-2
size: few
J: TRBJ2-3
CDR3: CASSLDRGQGSQYF
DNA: TGTGCCAGCAGCTTAGATAGAGGACAGGGCTCGCAGTATTTT

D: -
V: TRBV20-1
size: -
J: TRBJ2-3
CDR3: CSASVGRVTDSQYF
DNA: TGCAGTGCTAGTGTAGGCAGGGTGACAGATTCGCAGTATTTT

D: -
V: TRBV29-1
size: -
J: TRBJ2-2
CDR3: CSIGYYIGELFF
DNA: TGCAGCATTGGATATTACATCGGGGAGCTGTTTTTT

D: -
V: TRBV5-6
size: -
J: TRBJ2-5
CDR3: CAGSFGVITRVETQYF
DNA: TGTGCCGGCAGCTTTGGAGTCATAACGAGGGTGGAGACCCAGTACTTC

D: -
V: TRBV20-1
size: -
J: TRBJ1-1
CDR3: CSASPQDGMNTEAFF
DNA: TGCAGTGCTAGCCCCCAGGATGGGATGAACACTGAAGCTTTCTTT

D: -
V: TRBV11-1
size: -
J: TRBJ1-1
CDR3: CVSSLRPRGNTGAFF
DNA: TGTGTCAGCAGCTTAAGACCGCGTGGGAACACTGGAGCTTTCTTT

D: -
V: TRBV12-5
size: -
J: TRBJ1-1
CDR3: CASGGPGRGNTEAYF
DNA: TGTGCTAGTGGTGGGCCGGGGCGGGGGAACACTGAAGCTTACTTT